Listed here are 13 T cell receptor beta chains from one sample, sequenced in a study of blood T cells in healthy people across ages. PCR was performed a second time for about 6 to 12 cycles using a sample-barcoded 5' primer and a J-beta primer mix. TCRdb independently ran MiXCR on the 5' RACE reads; one entry per CDR3 protein. This sample has approximately 1.5 million distinct CDR3 sequences, with approximately 43% found just once. Sequencing used blood. These receptors were obtained from a woman aged 18-35 years in good health.

V is TRBV6-5 and J is TRBJ2-3; 10 bases fit TRBD1. Losses at the gene ends were 4 bases for V and 5 bases for J; bases not matched to a gene: 6. The germline V gene encodes CDR1 MNHEY and CDR2 SVGAGI. The CDR3 runs to 15 residues. DNA of the CDR3: TGTGCCAGCAGTTGGGGGACAGGGGATCAAGATACGCAGTATTTT. It specifies CASSWGTGDQDTQYF.

The CDR3 nucleotides are TGTGCCAGCAGCTATTTCCGGGGGGGCCACAATGAGCAGTTCTTC. Its protein is CASSYFRGGHNEQFF. The chain links TRBV5-5 to TRBJ2-1; TRBD2 matches at 8 bases. This CDR3 is built from 15 residues. In germline, CDR1 is SGHKS, CDR2 YYEKEE (reference sequence). V gave up 3 bases and J gave up 5 bases; unmatched junction bases: 7.

CDR3 DNA: TGTGCCAGCAGCCAAGAGATGAGGGGAAACACCATATATTTT. The encoded protein is CASSQEMRGNTIYF. The chain recombines TRBV14 with TRBJ1-3; D remains unclear. The germline V gene encodes CDR1 SGHDN and CDR2 FVKESK. Deletions cut 0 bases from V and 4 bases from J, with 7 bases between. The CDR3 covers 14 residues.

The chain has TRBV27 and TRBJ2-2, with a tentative D call TRBD2 (5 bases). V lost 0 bases and J lost 2, with 10 bases in between. The CDR3 consists of 16 residues. Looked up from germline, CDR1 is MNHEY and CDR2 is SMNVEV (reference sequence). The CDR3 spells CASSLSSGINTGELFF. In nucleotides, the CDR3 is TGTGCCAGCAGTTTATCTTCGGGGATTAACACCGGGGAGCTGTTTTTT.

This clonotype came up a few times. This chain links TRBV28 with TRBJ2-7, with D maybe TRBD2 (5 bases). The V end lost 5 bases, the J end lost 3 bases, and 11 bases lay between the germline ends. The CDR3 length is 13 residues. The V gene's germline CDR1 is MDHEN and CDR2 SYDVKM. The CDR3 here is CASSPLGDYEQYF. The CDR3 DNA follows: TGTGCCAGCAGTCCTCTCGGGGACTACGAGCAGTACTTC.

The chain has TRBV4-1 and TRBJ2-1; D uncertain. The CDR3 contains 15 residues. CDR1 and CDR2 from the germline V gene are MGHRA and YSYEKL. Trimming stripped 4 bases from V and 4 bases from J, with 14 bases between. The CDR3, as DNA: TGCGCCAGCAGCCTCGTTGCAGAGATATACAATGAGCAGTTCTTC. Translating it yields CASSLVAEIYNEQFF.

The rearrangement joins TRBV20-1 to TRBJ1-6; D unclear. The CDR3 consists of 11 residues. V lost 6 bases, J lost 10 bases, and 10 bases lay in between. The germline CDR1 and CDR2 sequences are DFQATT and SNEGSKA (reference sequence). The CDR3 nucleotides read TGCAGTGCAAGGCCTATATCACCCCTCCACTTT. This codes for CSARPISPLHF.

This clonotype has a handful of counts. An end of the junction differs from the germline gene, which may be a read error. The rearrangement links TRBV6-2 or TRBV6-3 to TRBJ2-1; the match to TRBD1 covers 7 bases. Germline V gene lookup returns CDR1 MNHEY and CDR2 SVGEGT. The CDR3 is made up of 14 amino acids. The CDR3 reads CASSKARGYSEQFF. CDR3 DNA: TGTGCCAGCAGTAAGGCCAGGGGGTACAGTGAGCAGTTCTTC.

This clonotype was seen a few times. The rearrangement joins TRBV4-1 to TRBJ2-1; 11 nucleotides line up with TRBD2. CDR1 is MGHRA and CDR2 is YSYEKL in the germline V gene. After removal of 4 bases from V and 4 bases from J, the junction contained 6 bases not matched to a gene. The CDR3 has 16 amino acids. CDR3 nucleotide sequence: TGCGCCAGCAGCCGCATCGGGACTAGCGGTTACAATGAGCAGTTCTTC. Encoded protein: CASSRIGTSGYNEQFF.

In this sample, this clonotype turned up a few times. This chain connects TRBV29-1 to TRBJ2-3; D not resolved. The CDR3 runs 13 residues. Germline V gene data show CDR1 as SQVTM and CDR2 as ANQGSEA. V was shortened by 7 bases and J by 4 bases, with 15 bases between the two germline ends. The CDR3 sequence: CSAVPRGADTQYF. The CDR3 DNA follows: TGCAGCGCCGTGCCCCGCGGCGCAGATACGCAGTATTTT.

This clonotype has just one count. This may be a read error: a much more frequent sequence differs by one nucleotide. The genes are TRBV12-3 or TRBV12-4 and TRBJ2-3; D is perhaps TRBD1 or TRBD2 (5 bases each). The CDR3 covers 14 residues. Trimming cost V 6 bases and J 4 bases, with 14 bases left between them. The CDR3 DNA reads as TGTGCCAGCAGCCTGGACATTAGCGCAGATACGCAGTATTTT. This codes for CASSLDISADTQYF.

The chain couples TRBV6-5 to TRBJ2-1, with D perhaps being TRBD1 or TRBD2 (5 bases each). The J call is in doubt because the DNA end fits TRBJ2-7 better. This CDR3 is built from 16 residues. In germline, CDR1 is MNHEY, CDR2 SVGAGI. In DNA form, the CDR3 reads TGTGCCAGCAGCCCCCAGGGAGAAAGCTCCTACAATGAGCAGTACTTC. Translating gives CASSPQGESSYNEQYF.

This clonotype was seen a handful of times. This rearrangement joins TRBV6-4 to TRBJ2-7; either TRBD1 or TRBD2 may fit D (5 bases each). The CDR3 has 16 residues. Germline values: CDR1 MRHNA, CDR2 SNTAGT. V was shortened by 3 bases and J by 4 bases, with 19 bases between the two germline ends. As DNA, the CDR3 is TGTGCCAGCAGTGAAAGGGCTAGCCGGGACCTTTACGAGCAGTACTTC. Translation gives CASSERASRDLYEQYF.